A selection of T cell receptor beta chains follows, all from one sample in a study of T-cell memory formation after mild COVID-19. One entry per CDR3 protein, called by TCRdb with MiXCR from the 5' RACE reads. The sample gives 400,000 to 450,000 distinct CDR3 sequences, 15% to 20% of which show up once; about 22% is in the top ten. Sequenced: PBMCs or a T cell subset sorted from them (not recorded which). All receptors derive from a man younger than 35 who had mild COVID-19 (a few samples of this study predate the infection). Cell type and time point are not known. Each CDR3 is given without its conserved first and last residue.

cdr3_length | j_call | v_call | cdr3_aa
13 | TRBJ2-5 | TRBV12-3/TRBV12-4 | ASSFSSGVFETQY
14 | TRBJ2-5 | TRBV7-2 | ASSLAAQGALETQY
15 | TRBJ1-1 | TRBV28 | ASSSSRRRVLTTEAF
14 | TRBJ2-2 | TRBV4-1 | ASSRRERGTIGELF
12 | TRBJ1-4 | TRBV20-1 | SASNPNRAEKLF
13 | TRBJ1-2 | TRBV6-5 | ASSYGHETNYGYT
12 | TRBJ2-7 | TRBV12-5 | ASGPLTATYEQY
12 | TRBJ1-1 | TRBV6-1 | ASSAWDRGIEAF
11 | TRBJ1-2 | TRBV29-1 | SVLQGTNYGYT
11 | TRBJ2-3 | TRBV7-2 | ASSLWLTDTQY
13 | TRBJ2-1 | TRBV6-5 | ASSTAGSAYNEQF
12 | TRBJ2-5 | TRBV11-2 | ASSLVRRLETQY
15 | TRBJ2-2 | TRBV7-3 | ASSPRVQGDDTGELF
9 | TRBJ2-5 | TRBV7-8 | ASPLAETQY
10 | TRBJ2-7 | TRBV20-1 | SAWGAEYEQY
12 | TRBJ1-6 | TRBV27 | ASSLASGNSPLH
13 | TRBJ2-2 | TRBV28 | ASRPGPSPTGELF
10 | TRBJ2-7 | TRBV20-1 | SAPDRGHEQY
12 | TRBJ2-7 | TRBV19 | ASTPGHTIYEQY
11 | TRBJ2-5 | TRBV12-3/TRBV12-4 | ASTPGHLETQY
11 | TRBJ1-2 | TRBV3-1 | ASSQDRYGHGA
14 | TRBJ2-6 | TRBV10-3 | AISGLGQPGANVLT
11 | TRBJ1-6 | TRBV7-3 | ASSLEPNSPLH
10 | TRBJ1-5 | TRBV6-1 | ASSPSVQPQH
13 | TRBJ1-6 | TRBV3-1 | ASSIRTGGNSPLH
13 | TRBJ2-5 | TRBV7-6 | ATTAADRGRETQY
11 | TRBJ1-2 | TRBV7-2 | ASSFYVARGYT